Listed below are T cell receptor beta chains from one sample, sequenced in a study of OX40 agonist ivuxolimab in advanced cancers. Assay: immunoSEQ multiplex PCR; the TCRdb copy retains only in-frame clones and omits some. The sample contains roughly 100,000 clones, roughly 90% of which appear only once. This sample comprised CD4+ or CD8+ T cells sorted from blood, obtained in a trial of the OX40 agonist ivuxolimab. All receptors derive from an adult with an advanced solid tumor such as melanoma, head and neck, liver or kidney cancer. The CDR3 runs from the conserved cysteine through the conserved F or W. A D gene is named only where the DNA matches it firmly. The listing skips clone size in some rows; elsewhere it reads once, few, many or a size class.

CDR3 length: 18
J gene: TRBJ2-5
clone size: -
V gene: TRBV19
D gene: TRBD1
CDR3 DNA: TGTGCCAGTAGTATAGACGGACAGGGAGACTCTAGACAAGAGACCCAGTACTTC
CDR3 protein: CASSIDGQGDSRQETQYF

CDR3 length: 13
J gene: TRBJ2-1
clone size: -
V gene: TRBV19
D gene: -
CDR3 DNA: TGTGCCAGTAGTTGGGTAGGGGGGGATGAGCAGTTCTTC
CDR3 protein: CASSWVGGDEQFF

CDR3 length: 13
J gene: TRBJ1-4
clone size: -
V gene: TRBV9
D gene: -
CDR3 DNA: TGTGCCAGCAGCGCCGGGGGGGCTGGAAAACTGTTTTTT
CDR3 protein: CASSAGGAGKLFF

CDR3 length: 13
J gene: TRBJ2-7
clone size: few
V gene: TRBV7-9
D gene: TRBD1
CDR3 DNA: TGTGCCAGCAGCTTGACAGGGCCCTACGAGCAGTACTTC
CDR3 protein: CASSLTGPYEQYF

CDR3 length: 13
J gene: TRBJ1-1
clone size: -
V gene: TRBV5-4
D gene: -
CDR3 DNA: TGTGCCAGCAGCTTGGGCCTCAACACTGAAGCTTTCTTT
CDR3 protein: CASSLGLNTEAFF

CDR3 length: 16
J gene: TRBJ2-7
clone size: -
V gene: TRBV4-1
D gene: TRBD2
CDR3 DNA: TGCGCCAGCAGCCTCGAACATCGACTAGCTGCCTACGAGCAGTACTTC
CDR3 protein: CASSLEHRLAAYEQYF

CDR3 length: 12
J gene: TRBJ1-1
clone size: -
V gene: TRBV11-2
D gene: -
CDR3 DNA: TGTGCCAGCAGCCAAGGGCATACTGAAGCTTTCTTT
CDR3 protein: CASSQGHTEAFF

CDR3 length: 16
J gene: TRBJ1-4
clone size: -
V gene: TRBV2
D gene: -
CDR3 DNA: TGTGCCAGCAGTAACCTAGTAAACGGCCTAGGTGAAAAACTGTTTTTT
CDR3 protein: CASSNLVNGLGEKLFF

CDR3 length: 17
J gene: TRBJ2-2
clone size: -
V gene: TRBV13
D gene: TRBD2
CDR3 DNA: TGTGCCAGCAGCTTAGCGGGAGGGCCAAGGTTGACCGGGGAGCTGTTTTTT
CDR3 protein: CASSLAGGPRLTGELFF

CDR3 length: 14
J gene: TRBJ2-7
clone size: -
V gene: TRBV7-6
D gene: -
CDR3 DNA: TGTGCCAGCAGCCCTAGTATCCTTCGCTACGAGCAGTACTTC
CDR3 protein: CASSPSILRYEQYF

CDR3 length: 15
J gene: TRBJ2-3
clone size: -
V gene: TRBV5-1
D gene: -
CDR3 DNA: TGCGCCAGCAATCCAAGGGGCTACGCCACAGATACGCAGTATTTT
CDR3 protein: CASNPRGYATDTQYF

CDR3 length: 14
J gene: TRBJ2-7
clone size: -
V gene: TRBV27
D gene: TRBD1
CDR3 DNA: TGTGCCAGCAGTTTCGGAGGACAGGGCTACGAGCAGTACTTC
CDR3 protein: CASSFGGQGYEQYF

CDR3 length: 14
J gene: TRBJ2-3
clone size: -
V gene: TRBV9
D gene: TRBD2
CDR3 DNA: TGTGCCAGTGGACTAGCAGGACTCACAGATACGCAGTATTTT
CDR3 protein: CASGLAGLTDTQYF

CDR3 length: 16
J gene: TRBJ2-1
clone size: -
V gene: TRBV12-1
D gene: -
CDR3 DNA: TGTGCCAGCAGCTCCGCTAGCGGGAGAATGTACAATGAGCAGTTCTTC
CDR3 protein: CASSSASGRMYNEQFF

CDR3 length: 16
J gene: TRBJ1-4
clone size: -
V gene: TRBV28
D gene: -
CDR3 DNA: TGTGCCAGCAGTTTGCTCCAGGATCTGGTTAATGAAAAACTGTTTTTT
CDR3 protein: CASSLLQDLVNEKLFF

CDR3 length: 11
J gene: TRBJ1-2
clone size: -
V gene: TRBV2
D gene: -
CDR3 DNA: TGTGCCAGCAGGTTAACAGGGGGCTACACCTTC
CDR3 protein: CASRLTGGYTF

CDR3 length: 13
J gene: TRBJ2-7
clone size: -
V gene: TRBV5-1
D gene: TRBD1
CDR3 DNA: TGCGCCAGCACCTTGGGGACAGGGACCGAGCAGTACTTC
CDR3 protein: CASTLGTGTEQYF

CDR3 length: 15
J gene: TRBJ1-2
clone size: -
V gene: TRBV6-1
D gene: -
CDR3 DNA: TGTGCCAGCAGCCCAAGGGGGTCAGACTCATATGGCTACACCTTC
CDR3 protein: CASSPRGSDSYGYTF

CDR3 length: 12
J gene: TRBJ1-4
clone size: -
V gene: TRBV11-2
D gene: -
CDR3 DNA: TGTGCCAGCAGCTTTGGGGCTGAAAAACTGTTTTTT
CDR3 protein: CASSFGAEKLFF

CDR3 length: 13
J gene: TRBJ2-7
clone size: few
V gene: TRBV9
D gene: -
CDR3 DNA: TGTGCCAGCAGTCCTGACGGGTCCTACGAGCAGTACTTC
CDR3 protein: CASSPDGSYEQYF

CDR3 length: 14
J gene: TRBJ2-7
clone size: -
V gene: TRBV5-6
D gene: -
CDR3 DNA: TGTGCCAGCAGCTTTCCAGGGGTCCCCCACGAGCAGTACTTC
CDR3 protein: CASSFPGVPHEQYF

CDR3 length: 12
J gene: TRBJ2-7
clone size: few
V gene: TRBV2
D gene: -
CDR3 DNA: TGTGCCAGACAGGGTGGTGGGAACGAGCAGTACTTC
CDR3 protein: CARQGGGNEQYF

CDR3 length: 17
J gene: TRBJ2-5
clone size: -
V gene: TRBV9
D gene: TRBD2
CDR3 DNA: TGTGCCAGCAGCGTAGGGCTAGCGGGAGATGGGAGGGAGACCCAGTACTTC
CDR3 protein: CASSVGLAGDGRETQYF

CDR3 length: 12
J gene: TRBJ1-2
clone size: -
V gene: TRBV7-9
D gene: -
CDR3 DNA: TGTGCCAGCAGCTTAGAGCCCTATGGCTACACCTTC
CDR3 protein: CASSLEPYGYTF

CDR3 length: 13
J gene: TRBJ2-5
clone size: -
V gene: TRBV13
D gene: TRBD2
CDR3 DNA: TGTGCCAGCAGCTTAGGGGGACTAGCGGTCCAGTACTTC
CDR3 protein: CASSLGGLAVQYF

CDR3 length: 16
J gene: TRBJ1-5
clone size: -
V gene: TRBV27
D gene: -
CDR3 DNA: TGTGCCAGCAGTTTATCGATCTCGGGGAGCAATCAGCCCCAGCATTTT
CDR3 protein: CASSLSISGSNQPQHF

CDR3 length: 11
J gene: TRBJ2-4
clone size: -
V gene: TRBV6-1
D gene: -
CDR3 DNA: TGTGCCAGCAGTTTAATGAACATTCAGTACTTC
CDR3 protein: CASSLMNIQYF

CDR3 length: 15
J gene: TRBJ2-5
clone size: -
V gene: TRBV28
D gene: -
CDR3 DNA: TGTGCCAGCAGTCTAAGACTAGTCCTCCAGGAGACCCAGTACTTC
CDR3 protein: CASSLRLVLQETQYF

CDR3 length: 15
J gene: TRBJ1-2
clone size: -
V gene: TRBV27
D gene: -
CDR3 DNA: TGTGCCAGCAGTCCAACCGGGACAATGATCTATGGCTACACCTTC
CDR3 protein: CASSPTGTMIYGYTF

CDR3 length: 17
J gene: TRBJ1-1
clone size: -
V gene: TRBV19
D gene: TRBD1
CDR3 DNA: TGTGCCAGTAGTACCCCCGGGGACAGGGCGGGGAACACTGAAGCTTTCTTT
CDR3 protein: CASSTPGDRAGNTEAFF

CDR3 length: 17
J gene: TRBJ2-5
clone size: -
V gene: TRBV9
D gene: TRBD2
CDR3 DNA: TGTGCCAGCAGCACCGGGACTAGCGGGGCTCCTTGGGAGACCCAGTACTTC
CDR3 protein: CASSTGTSGAPWETQYF

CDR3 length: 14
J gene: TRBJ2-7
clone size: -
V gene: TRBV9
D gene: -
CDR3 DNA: TGTGCCAGCAGCGTAGCTACGGGCGGATACGAGCAGTACTTC
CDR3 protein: CASSVATGGYEQYF

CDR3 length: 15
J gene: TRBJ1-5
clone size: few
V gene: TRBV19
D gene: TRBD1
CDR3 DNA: TGTGCCAGTAGTATGGCGAGGGGGCTGGATCAGCCCCAGCATTTT
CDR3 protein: CASSMARGLDQPQHF

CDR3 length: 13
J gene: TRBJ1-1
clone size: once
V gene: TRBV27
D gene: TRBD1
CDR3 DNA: TGTGCCAGCAGTTTCCGGGACAGCACTGAAGCTTTCTTT
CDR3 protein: CASSFRDSTEAFF

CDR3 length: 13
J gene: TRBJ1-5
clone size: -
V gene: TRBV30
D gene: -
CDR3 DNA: TGTGCCTGGAGCAGATGGGGCAATCAGCCCCAGCATTTT
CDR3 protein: CAWSRWGNQPQHF

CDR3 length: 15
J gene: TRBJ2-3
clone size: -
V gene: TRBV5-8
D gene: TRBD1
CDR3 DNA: TGTGCCAGCAGCTTCGGGACAGGGAGGACAGATACGCAGTATTTT
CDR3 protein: CASSFGTGRTDTQYF

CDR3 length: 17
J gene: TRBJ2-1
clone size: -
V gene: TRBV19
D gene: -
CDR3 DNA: TGTGCCAGTAGTACGGGGCACAGTTGGGGCAGATCTAATGAGCAGTTCTTC
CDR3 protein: CASSTGHSWGRSNEQFF

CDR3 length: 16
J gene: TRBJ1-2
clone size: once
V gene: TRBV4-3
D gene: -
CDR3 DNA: TGCGCCAGCAGCCAAGATTCAGCCATCTTTGGAAGTGGCTACACCTTC
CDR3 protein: CASSQDSAIFGSGYTF

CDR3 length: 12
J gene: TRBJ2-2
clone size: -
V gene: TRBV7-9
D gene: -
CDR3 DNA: TGTGCCAGCAGCTTAGTAACCGGGGAGCTGTTTTTT
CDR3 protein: CASSLVTGELFF

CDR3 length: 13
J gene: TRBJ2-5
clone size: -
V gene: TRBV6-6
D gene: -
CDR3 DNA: TGTGCCAGCGGAGGAGCCTCCCAAGAGACCCAGTACTTC
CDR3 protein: CASGGASQETQYF

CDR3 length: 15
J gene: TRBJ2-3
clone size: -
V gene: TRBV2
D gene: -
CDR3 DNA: TGTGCCAGCAGTGTAGGGAAATTTCGCACAGATACGCAGTATTTT
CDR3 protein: CASSVGKFRTDTQYF

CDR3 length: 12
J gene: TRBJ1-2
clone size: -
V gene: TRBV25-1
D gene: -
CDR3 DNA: TGTGCCAGTTCCAGGGGATCCTATGGCTACACCTTC
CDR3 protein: CASSRGSYGYTF

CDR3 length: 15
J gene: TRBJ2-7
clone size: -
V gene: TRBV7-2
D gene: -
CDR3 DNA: TGTGCCAGCAGCCCTCGAAACCGCGGGGCTCTCGAGCAGTACTTC
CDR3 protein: CASSPRNRGALEQYF

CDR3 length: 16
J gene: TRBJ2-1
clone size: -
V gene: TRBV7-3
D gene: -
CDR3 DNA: TGTGCCAGCAGCTCCTCGACCCAAGTCTCCTACAATGAGCAGTTCTTC
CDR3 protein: CASSSSTQVSYNEQFF

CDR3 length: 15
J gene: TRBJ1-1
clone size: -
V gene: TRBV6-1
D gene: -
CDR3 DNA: TGTGCCAGCAGTGAAGTTCCGGGACTTGGGACTGAAGCTTTCTTT
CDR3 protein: CASSEVPGLGTEAFF

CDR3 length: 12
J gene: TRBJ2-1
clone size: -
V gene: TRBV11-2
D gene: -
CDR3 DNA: TGTGCCAGCTCCTGGGGTAGCAGAGAGCAGTTCTTC
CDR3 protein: CASSWGSREQFF

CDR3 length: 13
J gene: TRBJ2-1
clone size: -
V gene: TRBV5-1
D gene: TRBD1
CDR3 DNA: TGCGCCAGCAGCGGCACAGGGGTCAATGAGCAGTTCTTC
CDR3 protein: CASSGTGVNEQFF

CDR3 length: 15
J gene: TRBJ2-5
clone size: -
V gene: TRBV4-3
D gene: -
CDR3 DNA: TGCGCCAGCAGCCAAGTCGCAGGGGAGGGGGAGACCCAGTACTTC
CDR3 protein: CASSQVAGEGETQYF